The next 18 T cell receptor beta chains were all read from a single sample in a study of blood T cell repertoires in COVID-19. The table came from immunoSEQ multiplex PCR; TCRdb's copy has only in-frame clones and leaves some out. The table records about 320,000 clones, around 90% of them present only once. The sequenced sample was PBMCs or T cells enriched from blood (not recorded which). These receptors all stem from a woman between 18 and 29 years old who had recovered from COVID-19.

The chain employs TRBV2 and TRBJ2-3; maybe TRBD1 (6 bases). CDR3 length: 13 amino acids. Germline V gene lookup returns CDR1 SNHLY and CDR2 FYNNEI. V lost 8 bases and J lost 2, with 11 bases in between. The CDR3 loop reads CASVRGHTDTQYF. Here the CDR3 DNA reads TGTGCCAGCGTACGGGGACACACAGATACGCAGTATTTT. The complete variable domain, with remaining parts taken from reference TRBV2 and TRBJ2-3, reads EPEVTQTPSHQVTQMGQEVILRCVPISNHLYFYWYRQILGQKVEFLVSFYNNEISEKSEIFDDQFSVERPDGSNFTLKIRSTKLEDSAMYFCASVRGHTDTQYFGPGTRLTVL.

This chain connects TRBV10-3 to TRBJ1-3; D is unclear. Germline V gene sequence: CDR1 ENHRY, CDR2 SYGVKD. This CDR3 spans 17 amino acids. Between the trimmed V and J ends, which lost 4 bases and 0 bases, there was a span of 16 bases. CDR3 loop: CAISARLARYSGNTIYF. CDR3 nucleotide sequence: TGTGCCATCAGTGCGCGACTGGCCCGCTACTCTGGAAACACCATATATTTT.

The chain has TRBV12-5 and TRBJ1-2, with 12 bases matching TRBD1. The V segment lost 6 bases and the J segment 3 bases; nucleotides outside the gene matches: 14. Germline V CDR1 and CDR2: LGHNT, FRNRAP. CDR3 length equals 18 residues. The CDR3 DNA is TGTGCTAGTGGCACCCCCCGGGACAGGGGGCTTATGGACTATGGCTACACCTTC. This encodes CASGTPRDRGLMDYGYTF.

V gene TRBV7-3 combines with J gene TRBJ2-5; 9 bases are a match to TRBD2. V lost 4 bases to trimming and J lost 1 base; unmatched junction nucleotides: 7. The CDR3 has 16 residues. CDR1 and CDR2 from the germline V gene are SGHTA and FQGTGA. The CDR3: CASSSSQAGGQETQYF. The CDR3 nucleotides read TGTGCCAGCAGCTCTAGCCAAGCGGGGGGCCAAGAGACCCAGTACTTC.

V is TRBV4-2 and J is TRBJ2-6; 12 bases align to TRBD1. Germline loops: CDR1 LGHNA, CDR2 YNFKEQ. J lost 3 bases, V lost 0 bases, and 9 bases had no gene match. CDR3 length: 20 amino acids. In nucleotides, the CDR3 is TGTGCCAGCAGCCAAGATGGCCCGGGACAGGGGGCGCTTGGGGCCAACGTCCTGACTTTC. Translated, it gives CASSQDGPGQGALGANVLTF.

CDR3 sequence reads: CATSDFEGTSGINNEQFF. The DNA for the CDR3 is TGTGCCACCAGTGATTTCGAGGGGACTAGCGGGATCAACAATGAGCAGTTCTTC. The chain links TRBV24-1 to TRBJ2-1; TRBD2 aligns across 13 bases. The CDR3 contains 18 residues. Trimming at V came to 1 base and at J to 5 bases, leaving 7 bases not matched to a gene. Germline loops: CDR1 KGHDR, CDR2 SFDVKD.

J is TRBJ2-7 and V is TRBV6-2 or TRBV6-3; tentatively, D is TRBD1 (6 bases). V was shortened by 3 bases and J by 1 base, with 13 bases between the two germline ends. The CDR3 is 15 residues long. Germline V CDR1 and CDR2: MNHEY, SVGEGT. The CDR3 loop is CASSYTTGPSYEQYF. For the CDR3, the DNA is TGTGCCAGCAGTTATACGACAGGCCCATCCTACGAGCAGTACTTC.

The chain recombines TRBV24-1 with TRBJ2-3; D remains ambiguous. The CDR3 runs to 13 residues. In germline, CDR1 is KGHDR, CDR2 SFDVKD. V lost 4 bases and J 5 bases, leaving 9 bases between the germline ends. In DNA form, the CDR3 reads TGTGCCACCAGTGACCTAGTCGGAGATACGCAGTATTTT. This codes for CATSDLVGDTQYF.

The chain carries TRBV4-1 and TRBJ2-2, with 8 bases identical to TRBD2. CDR1 and CDR2 (germline): MGHRA, YSYEKL. This CDR3 has 18 amino acids. The trim removed 3 bases at V and 0 bases at J, leaving 9 bases unmatched. CDR3 coding DNA: TGCGCCAGCAGCCACGCTCGGGGGGGTAGCCCGAACACCGGGGAGCTGTTTTTT. Translated, it gives CASSHARGGSPNTGELFF.

The CDR3 reads CASSLMGGVYGYTF. CDR3 sequence (DNA): TGTGCCAGCAGCTTAATGGGGGGTGTCTATGGCTACACCTTC. J is TRBJ1-2 and V is TRBV7-8; maybe TRBD1 (5 bases). CDR1 and CDR2 (germline): SGHVS, FQNEAQ. The CDR3 is 14 amino acids. V lost 2 bases and J lost 4, with 11 bases in between.

The chain couples TRBV7-6 to TRBJ2-3, with D maybe TRBD2 (7 bases). This CDR3 contains 15 residues. CDR1 is SGHVS, CDR2 FNYEAQ, per germline. V was shortened by 0 bases and J by 5 bases, with 12 bases between the two germline ends. The CDR3 DNA reads as TGTGCCAGCAGCTTAGCGGGGGGGCTAGGAGATACGCAGTATTTT. Amino acids: CASSLAGGLGDTQYF. Drawing the rest from reference TRBV7-6 and TRBJ2-3, the complete variable domain is GAGVSQSPRYKVTKRGQDVALRCDPISGHVSLYWYRQALGQGPEFLTYFNYEAQQDKSGLPNDRFSAERPEGSISTLTIQRTEQRDSAMYRCASSLAGGLGDTQYFGPGTRLTVL.

The CDR3 here is CASSRPTVMNTEAFF. The CDR3, as DNA: TGTGCCAGCAGTCGACCGACAGTTATGAACACTGAAGCTTTCTTT. This chain connects TRBV6-2 or TRBV6-3 to TRBJ1-1; D is possibly TRBD1 (5 bases). The V and J ends lost 5 bases and 0 bases respectively, with 13 bases between them. Germline CDR1 is MNHEY and CDR2 is SVGEGT. The CDR3 contains 15 residues.

The chain employs TRBV21-1 and TRBJ1-1; no check of the table's D call, TRBD1, against the DNA was made. TRBV21-1 is listed as a pseudogene. This CDR3 contains 19 residues. The DNA for the CDR3 is TGTGCCAGCAGCAAAGAAGCTGGGGCCCACCGTTCAAACTACACTGAAGCTTTCTTT. Translating it yields CASSKEAGAHRSNYTEAFF.

A single count supports this clone. V usage is TRBV7-3 and J usage is TRBJ1-2; 8 nucleotides agree with TRBD1. V was clipped by 4 bases and J by 2 bases; unmatched bases: 0. The CDR3 loop spans 13 amino acids. The germline V gene has CDR1 SGHTA and CDR2 FQGTGA. CDR3 sequence: CASSWTGNYGYTF. Written as DNA, the CDR3 is TGTGCCAGCAGCTGGACAGGGAACTATGGCTACACCTTC.

In nucleotides, the CDR3 is TGTGCCAGCAGTTTACGGGGAGATACGCAGTATTTT. Amino acid sequence: CASSLRGDTQYF. The genes are TRBV28 and TRBJ2-3; the D gene is possibly TRBD2 (5 bases). Between the trimmed V and J ends, which lost 2 bases and 5 bases, there was a span of 5 bases. Germline V CDR1 and CDR2: MDHEN, SYDVKM. This CDR3 contains 12 residues. Supplemented by reference TRBV28 and TRBJ2-3, the full variable domain reads DVKVTQSSRYLVKRTGEKVFLECVQDMDHENMFWYRQDPGLGLRLIYFSYDVKMKEKGDIPEGYSVSREKKERFSLILESASTNQTSMYLCASSLRGDTQYFGPGTRLTVL.

V is TRBV18 and J is TRBJ1-2, with TRBD1 matching over 8 bases. The CDR3 contains 16 residues. The germline gives CDR1 KGHSH, CDR2 LQKENI. After removal of 3 bases from V and 3 bases from J, the junction contained 9 bases not matched to a gene. This CDR3 reads CASSPTGVEGYYGYTF. The CDR3 DNA sequence: TGTGCCAGCTCACCGACAGGGGTTGAGGGATACTATGGCTACACCTTC. Filled out from reference TRBV18 and TRBJ1-2, the complete variable domain reads NAGVMQNPRHLVRRRGQEARLRCSPMKGHSHVYWYRQLPEEGLKFMVYLQKENIIDESGMPKERFSAEFPKEGPSILRIQQVVRGDSAAYFCASSPTGVEGYYGYTFGSGTRLTVV.

J is TRBJ1-2 and V is TRBV28; 12 nucleotides agree with TRBD1. This CDR3 has 18 amino acids. CDR1 and CDR2 (germline): MDHEN, SYDVKM. V was pared by 6 bases and J by 5 bases, with 16 bases of the junction left unmatched. The CDR3 sequence is CASSPLRGQGAHRYGYTF. In nucleotides, the CDR3 is TGTGCCAGCAGCCCCCTAAGGGGACAGGGGGCGCATCGGTATGGCTACACCTTC.

In regard to this clone: Relative to the germline gene, one junction end is altered; a read error may explain this. Other DNA sequences within the sample encode an identical CDR3. J is TRBJ2-1 and V is TRBV10-3, with D perhaps matching TRBD1 (5 bases). The CDR3 consists of 14 residues. CDR1 is ENHRY and CDR2 is SYGVKD in the germline V gene. The CDR3 protein is CAIRVDSSYNEQFF. CDR3 DNA sequence: TGCGCCATCAGAGTCGACAGCTCCTACAATGAGCAGTTCTTC.